Included here is one TCR beta chain sequence, with context. The antigen it recognizes is unknown. One base away there is no much larger clone; base qualities are not given. Relative to germline, V is missing 3 bases and J is missing 6 bases, with 9 bases of the junction outside any gene match. The CDR3 sequence holds 16 residues, the cysteine and phenylalanine included. The entry retains the CDR3 DNA only, 48 bases that are in frame from base 1. CDR1 and CDR2 (SGHRS, YFSETQ) derive from the germline V gene. Enrolling through a virtual design, the prospective study's participants ranged in age from about 18 to 89 years and lived across roughly 23 United States geographic areas. In the prospective study, participants were assigned to cohorts based on the clinical history participants reported in a screening survey and a study questionnaire. Each participant in the prospective study had whole blood, serum and a nasopharyngeal or oropharyngeal swab collected by mobile phlebotomists. Over a roughly two-month period, participants in the prospective study had the option of providing additional blood draws and questionnaires. Prospective study blood samples were shipped either frozen or at room temperature before DNA extraction.

This sample is part of a study of blood T cell repertoires in COVID-19 (dated by TCRdb to the early 2020s). Describing the broader study: Recovered participants in ImmuneRACE Cohort 3 were defined as having two consecutive negative NP/OP PCR tests, clearance from a healthcare professional, or resolution of symptoms. The prospective study material was composed of cDNA or gDNA derived from T cells, B-cell-depleted T cells, or PBMCs. Samples were obtained from the ongoing ImmuneRACE study (first 160 participants) and from 1,200 or so subjects provided by 6 global collaborators. Deeply sampled blood TCRbeta repertoires from subjects exposed to, actively infected with, or recovered from COVID-19 were included in the dataset. Sample metadata almost always included a de-identified subject ID, COVID-19 status, age in years and sex. Collaborator samples came from the United States, Italy and Spain and covered acute and convalescent phases of COVID-19. The repertoires were released in a freely available public database meant as a resource for research on the immune response to SARS-CoV-2. Where available, HLA class I and class II types were taken from metadata supplied by the sample provider and were not determined by assay-based typing.

The immunoSEQ Assay, a bias-controlled multiplex PCR, was used to amplify TCRbeta CDR3 regions from genomic DNA. As for the authors' bioinformatics: Within the assay, amplification of reference gene primers was used to estimate how many nucleated cells each sample contained. To quantify the absolute abundance of each unique TCRbeta CDR3 rearrangement, sequence reads were collapsed and filtered. Productive Simpson clonality was computed per sample as the square root of Simpson's diversity index over productive rearrangements. In its TCRdb copy, this immuneACCESS table keeps in-frame sequences only and misses some clones. Where compared with another copy, unresolved V genes explain less than half of these, and the others have no known cause. V and J calls and clone size are given by that table; D and trimming were obtained from the DNA. Recorded for this sample are 350,000 to 400,000 clones; around 87% of them occurred a single time. Clones ranked in the top ten supply approximately 1.8% of the sample.

What the authors observed across the whole study: The amount of clinical and demographic metadata varied by source and participant and was provided uncurated.

This TCR came from a man aged 35-49 years in a cohort exposed to, infected with or recovered from COVID-19 (not recorded which). The chain joins TRBV5-1 to TRBJ2-7, with 13 bases matching TRBD2. Sequencing used PBMCs or T cells enriched from blood (not recorded which). The CDR3 corresponds to CASSSWTSGSLSEQYF. The base sequence is TGCGCCAGCAGCTCCTGGACTAGCGGGAGCCTCAGCGAGCAGTACTTC.